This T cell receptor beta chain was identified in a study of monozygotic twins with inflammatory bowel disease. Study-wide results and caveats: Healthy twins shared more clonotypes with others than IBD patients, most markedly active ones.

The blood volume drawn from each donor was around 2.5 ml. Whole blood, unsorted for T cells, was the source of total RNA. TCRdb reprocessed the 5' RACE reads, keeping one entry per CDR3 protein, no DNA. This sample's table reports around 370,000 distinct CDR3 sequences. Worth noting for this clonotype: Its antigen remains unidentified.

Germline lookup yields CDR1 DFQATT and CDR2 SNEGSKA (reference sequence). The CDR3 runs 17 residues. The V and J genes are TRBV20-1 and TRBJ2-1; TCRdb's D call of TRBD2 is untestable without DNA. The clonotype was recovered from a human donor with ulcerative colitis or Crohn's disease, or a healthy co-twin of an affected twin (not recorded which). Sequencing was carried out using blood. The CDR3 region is CSAQNYGLAGNYNEQFF.